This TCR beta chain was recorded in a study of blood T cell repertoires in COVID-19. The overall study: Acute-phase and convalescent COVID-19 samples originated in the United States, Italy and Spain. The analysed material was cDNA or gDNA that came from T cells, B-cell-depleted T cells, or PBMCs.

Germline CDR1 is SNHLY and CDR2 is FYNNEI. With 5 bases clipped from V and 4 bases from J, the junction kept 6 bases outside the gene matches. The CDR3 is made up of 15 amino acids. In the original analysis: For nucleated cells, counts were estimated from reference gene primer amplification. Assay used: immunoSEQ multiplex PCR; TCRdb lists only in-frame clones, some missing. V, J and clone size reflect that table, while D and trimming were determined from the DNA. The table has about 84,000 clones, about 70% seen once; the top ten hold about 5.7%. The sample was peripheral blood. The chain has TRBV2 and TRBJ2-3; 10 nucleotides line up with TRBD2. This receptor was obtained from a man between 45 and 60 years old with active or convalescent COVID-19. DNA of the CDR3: TGTGCCAGCAGTAGGCTAGCGGGGGTTTCAGATACGCAGTATTTT. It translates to CASSRLAGVSDTQYF.